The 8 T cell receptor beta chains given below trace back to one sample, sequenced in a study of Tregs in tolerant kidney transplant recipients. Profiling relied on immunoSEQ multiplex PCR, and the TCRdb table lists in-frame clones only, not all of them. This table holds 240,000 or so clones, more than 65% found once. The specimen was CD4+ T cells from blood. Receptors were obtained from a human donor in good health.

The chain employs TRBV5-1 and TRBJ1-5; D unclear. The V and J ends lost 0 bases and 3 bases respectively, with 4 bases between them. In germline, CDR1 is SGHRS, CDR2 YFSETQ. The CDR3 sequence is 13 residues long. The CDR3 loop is CASSLDVNQPQHF. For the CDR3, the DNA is TGCGCCAGCAGCTTGGACGTCAATCAGCCCCAGCATTTT.

The CDR3 protein is CASSIGGQGGTEAFF. The CDR3 coding sequence is TGTGCCAGTAGTATTGGAGGACAGGGGGGCACTGAAGCTTTCTTT. This chain links TRBV19 with TRBJ1-1; 10 positions agree with TRBD1. V trimming: 3 bases; J trimming: 4 bases; junction bases outside the gene matches: 5. CDR1 and CDR2 (germline): LNHDA, SQIVND (reference sequence). The CDR3 is 15 residues long. The entire variable domain, with the rest obtained from reference TRBV19 and TRBJ1-1, is as follows: DGGITQSPKYLFRKEGQNVTLSCEQNLNHDAMYWYRQDPGQGLRLIYYSQIVNDFQKGDIAEGYSVSREKKESFPLTVTSAQKNPTAFYLCASSIGGQGGTEAFFGQGTRLTVV.

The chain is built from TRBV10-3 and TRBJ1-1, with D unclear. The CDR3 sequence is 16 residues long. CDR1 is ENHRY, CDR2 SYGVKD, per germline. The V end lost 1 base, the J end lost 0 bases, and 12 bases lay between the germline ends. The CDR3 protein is CAISEFPRIMNTEAFF. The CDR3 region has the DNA TGTGCCATCAGTGAGTTTCCCAGGATTATGAACACTGAAGCTTTCTTT.

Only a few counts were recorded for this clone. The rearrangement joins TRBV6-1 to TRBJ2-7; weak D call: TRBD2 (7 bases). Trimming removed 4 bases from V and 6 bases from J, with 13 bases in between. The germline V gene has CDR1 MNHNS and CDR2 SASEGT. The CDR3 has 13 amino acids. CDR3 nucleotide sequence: TGTGCCAGCAGTGCGGAGGGAGGGGGCGAGCAGTACTTC. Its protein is CASSAEGGGEQYF.

The CDR3 sequence is CASSSGARVTETQYF. The CDR3 DNA sequence: TGTGCCAGCAGCTCGGGGGCACGTGTAACGGAGACCCAGTACTTC. V and J are TRBV7-9 and TRBJ2-5; TRBD1 or TRBD2 may be the D gene (6 bases each). Trimming stripped 4 bases from V and 5 bases from J, with 17 bases between. This CDR3 has 15 residues. In germline, CDR1 is SEHNR, CDR2 FQNEAQ (reference sequence).

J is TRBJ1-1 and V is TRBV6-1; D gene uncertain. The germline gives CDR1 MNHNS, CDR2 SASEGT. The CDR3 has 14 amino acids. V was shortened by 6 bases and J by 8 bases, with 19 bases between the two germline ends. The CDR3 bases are TGTGCCAGCAGACGTCCGCCCCCGGGAGCCGAAGCTTTCTTT. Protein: CASRRPPPGAEAFF.

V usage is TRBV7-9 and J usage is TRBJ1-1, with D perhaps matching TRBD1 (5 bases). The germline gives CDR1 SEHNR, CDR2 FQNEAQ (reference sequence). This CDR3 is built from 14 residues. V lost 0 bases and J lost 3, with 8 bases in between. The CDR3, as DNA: TGTGCCAGCAGCTTAGCGGAGGGGTACACTGAAGCTTTCTTT. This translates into CASSLAEGYTEAFF.

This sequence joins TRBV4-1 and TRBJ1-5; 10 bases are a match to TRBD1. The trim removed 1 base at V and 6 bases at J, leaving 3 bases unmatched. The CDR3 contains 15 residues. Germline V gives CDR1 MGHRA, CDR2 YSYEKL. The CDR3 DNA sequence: TGCGCCAGCAGCCAAGGACAGGGGGCAGGTCAGCCCCAGCATTTT. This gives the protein CASSQGQGAGQPQHF.